Listed below are T cell receptor beta chains from one sample, sequenced in a study of blood T cell repertoires in COVID-19. Assay used: immunoSEQ multiplex PCR; TCRdb lists only in-frame clones, some missing. The table includes 250,000 or so clones, approximately 88% detected once. The sequencing sample was made of peripheral blood. The receptor set was obtained from a woman in her twenties or thirties with COVID-19, enrolled during active disease. CDR3s include the opening cysteine and the closing phenylalanine or tryptophan. D genes are given only for firm matches. Size tells how often a clone was seen (once, few, many) or the class of an expanded clone, and some rows leave it out.

CDR3 DNA: TGTGCTGGCGGAAGAGCAGGCACAGATACGCAGTATTTT; CDR3 protein: CAGGRAGTDTQYF; D gene: .; J gene: TRBJ2-3; V gene: TRBV15; clone size: .
CDR3 DNA: TGCGCCAGCAGCTCCTCCGGGGGGCGGACCGGGGAGCTGTTTTTT; CDR3 protein: CASSSSGGRTGELFF; D gene: .; J gene: TRBJ2-2; V gene: TRBV5-1; clone size: .
CDR3 DNA: TGTGCCAGTAGTGTAGGATTGGGGGCTCCAATGAACACTGAAGCTTTCTTT; CDR3 protein: CASSVGLGAPMNTEAFF; D gene: .; J gene: TRBJ1-1; V gene: TRBV19; clone size: few
CDR3 DNA: TGTGCCAGCAGCCTGACTGTGGGGCAGTCAGGGACCCAGTACTTC; CDR3 protein: CASSLTVGQSGTQYF; D gene: .; J gene: TRBJ2-5; V gene: TRBV3-1/TRBV3-2; clone size: .
CDR3 DNA: TGTGCCAGCAGTTCGCCGGGTAACCAATATGGCTACACCTTC; CDR3 protein: CASSSPGNQYGYTF; D gene: .; J gene: TRBJ1-2; V gene: TRBV27; clone size: .
CDR3 DNA: TGTGCCAGTAGTATAGGGGGTAATGTCGGGGGGCGAGAGACCCAGTACTTC; CDR3 protein: CASSIGGNVGGRETQYF; D gene: .; J gene: TRBJ2-5; V gene: TRBV19; clone size: .
CDR3 DNA: TGCGCCAGCAGCCAAGATTGGGCCACAGAGACCCAGTACTTC; CDR3 protein: CASSQDWATETQYF; D gene: .; J gene: TRBJ2-5; V gene: TRBV4-1; clone size: .
CDR3 DNA: TGTGCCAGCAGCGTAGACAGCGACAGAGAAGCTTTCTTT; CDR3 protein: CASSVDSDREAFF; D gene: .; J gene: TRBJ1-1; V gene: TRBV9; clone size: .
CDR3 DNA: TGCGCCAGCAGCCAAGCCGTCTGGAGGCAGGGGGCCGGTGAGCAGTTCTTC; CDR3 protein: CASSQAVWRQGAGEQFF; D gene: TRBD1; J gene: TRBJ2-1; V gene: TRBV4-1; clone size: once
CDR3 DNA: TGTGCCACCAGCGGGACAGCTTACGAAGCTTTCTTT; CDR3 protein: CATSGTAYEAFF; D gene: TRBD1; J gene: TRBJ1-1; V gene: TRBV15; clone size: .
CDR3 DNA: TGCGCCAGCAGCCAAGATCCACATTCCGGGACAATGGGTCAGCCCCAGCATTTT; CDR3 protein: CASSQDPHSGTMGQPQHF; D gene: .; J gene: TRBJ1-5; V gene: TRBV4-3; clone size: .
CDR3 DNA: TGCGCCAGTGCTAGGAGTTCCTACAATGAGCAGTTCTTC; CDR3 protein: CASARSSYNEQFF; D gene: .; J gene: TRBJ2-1; V gene: TRBV5-1; clone size: once
CDR3 DNA: TGTGCCAGCAGCTTTGGCAGGGGAGATGGCTACACCTTC; CDR3 protein: CASSFGRGDGYTF; D gene: .; J gene: TRBJ1-2; V gene: TRBV5-6; clone size: .
CDR3 DNA: TGTGCCTGGAGTGTCTTTGGGTACCGGCCAGGGTCCTCTGGGGCCAACGTCCTGACTTTC; CDR3 protein: CAWSVFGYRPGSSGANVLTF; D gene: .; J gene: TRBJ2-6; V gene: TRBV30; clone size: .
CDR3 DNA: TGTGCCATCAGCCAGGGACAGGACCAAGAGACCCAGTACTTC; CDR3 protein: CAISQGQDQETQYF; D gene: TRBD1; J gene: TRBJ2-5; V gene: TRBV10-3; clone size: .
CDR3 DNA: TGTGCCAGCAGTAACCCCGGAGGAGGGCCTGGCTACACCTTC; CDR3 protein: CASSNPGGGPGYTF; D gene: .; J gene: TRBJ1-2; V gene: TRBV6-5; clone size: .
CDR3 DNA: TGTGCCAGCAACCCGACAGGGGGAGAGGAGACCCAGTACTTC; CDR3 protein: CASNPTGGEETQYF; D gene: TRBD1; J gene: TRBJ2-5; V gene: TRBV3-1/TRBV3-2; clone size: once
CDR3 DNA: TGTGCCAGTAGCGGATCGGTGGGGGGGTGGGCAGATACGCAGTATTTT; CDR3 protein: CASSGSVGGWADTQYF; D gene: TRBD2; J gene: TRBJ2-3; V gene: TRBV19; clone size: .
CDR3 DNA: TGTGCCAGTAGTTTCAGGTCCTATAATTCACCCCTCCACTTT; CDR3 protein: CASSFRSYNSPLHF; D gene: .; J gene: TRBJ1-6; V gene: TRBV19; clone size: .
CDR3 DNA: TGTGCCAGCAGCTTCAGGAACACCGGGGAGCTGTTTTTT; CDR3 protein: CASSFRNTGELFF; D gene: .; J gene: TRBJ2-2; V gene: TRBV5-6; clone size: once
CDR3 DNA: TGTGCCAGCAGCCAAGTGGAGGGGACCACTGAAGCTTTCTTT; CDR3 protein: CASSQVEGTTEAFF; D gene: .; J gene: TRBJ1-1; V gene: TRBV3-1/TRBV3-2; clone size: .
CDR3 DNA: TGTGCCAGCAGCTTAGAAGGGGGAAGGAACTATGGCTACACCTTC; CDR3 protein: CASSLEGGRNYGYTF; D gene: .; J gene: TRBJ1-2; V gene: TRBV7-2; clone size: .
CDR3 DNA: TGTGCCAGCAGCGTAGGCTATTCGGGGGGCCAAGAAAAACTGTTTTTT; CDR3 protein: CASSVGYSGGQEKLFF; D gene: .; J gene: TRBJ1-4; V gene: TRBV9; clone size: .